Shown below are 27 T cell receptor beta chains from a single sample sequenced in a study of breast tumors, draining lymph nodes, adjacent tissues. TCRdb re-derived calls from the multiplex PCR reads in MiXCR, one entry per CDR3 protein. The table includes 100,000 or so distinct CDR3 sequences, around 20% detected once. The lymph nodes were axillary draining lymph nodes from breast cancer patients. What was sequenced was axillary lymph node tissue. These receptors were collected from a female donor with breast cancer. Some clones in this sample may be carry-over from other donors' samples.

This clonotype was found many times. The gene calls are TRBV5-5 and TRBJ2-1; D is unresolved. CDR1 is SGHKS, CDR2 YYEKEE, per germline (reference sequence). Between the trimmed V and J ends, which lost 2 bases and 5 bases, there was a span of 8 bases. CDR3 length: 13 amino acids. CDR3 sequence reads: CASSFRRNNEQFF. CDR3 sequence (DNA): TGTGCCAGCAGCTTCCGACGGAACAATGAGCAGTTCTTC.

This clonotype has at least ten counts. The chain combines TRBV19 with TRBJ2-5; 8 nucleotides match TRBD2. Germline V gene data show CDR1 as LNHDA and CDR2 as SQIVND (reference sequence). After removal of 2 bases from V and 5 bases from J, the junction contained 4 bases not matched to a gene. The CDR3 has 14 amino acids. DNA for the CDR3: TGTGCCAGTAGTATAAGCGGGGGCCGGGAGACCCAGTACTTC. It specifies CASSISGGRETQYF. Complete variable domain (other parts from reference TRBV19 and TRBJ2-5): DGGITQSPKYLFRKEGQNVTLSCEQNLNHDAMYWYRQDPGQGLRLIYYSQIVNDFQKGDIAEGYSVSREKKESFPLTVTSAQKNPTAFYLCASSISGGRETQYFGPGTRLLVL.

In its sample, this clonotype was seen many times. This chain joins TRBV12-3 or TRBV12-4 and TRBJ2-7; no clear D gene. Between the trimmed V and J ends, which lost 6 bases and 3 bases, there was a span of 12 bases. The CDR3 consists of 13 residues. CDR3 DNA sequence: TGTGCCAGCAGCTACCGAGGTAACTACGAGCAGTACTTC. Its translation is CASSYRGNYEQYF.

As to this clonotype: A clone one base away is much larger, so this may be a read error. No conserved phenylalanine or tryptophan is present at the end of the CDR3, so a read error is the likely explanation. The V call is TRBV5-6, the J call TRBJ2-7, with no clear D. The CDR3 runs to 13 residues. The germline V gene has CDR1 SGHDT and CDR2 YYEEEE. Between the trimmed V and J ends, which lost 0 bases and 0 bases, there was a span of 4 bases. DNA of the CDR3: TGTGCCAGCAGCTTGGGCTACTCCTACGAGCAGTACCTC. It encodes CASSLGYSYEQYL.

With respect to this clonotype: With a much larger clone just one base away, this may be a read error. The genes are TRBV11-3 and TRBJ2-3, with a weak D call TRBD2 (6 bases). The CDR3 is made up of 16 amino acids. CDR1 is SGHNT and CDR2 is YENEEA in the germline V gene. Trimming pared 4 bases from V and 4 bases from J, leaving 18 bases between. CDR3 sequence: CASSSGRGRAADTQYF. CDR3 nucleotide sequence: TGTGCCAGCAGCTCCGGGCGGGGCAGGGCCGCAGATACGCAGTATTTT.

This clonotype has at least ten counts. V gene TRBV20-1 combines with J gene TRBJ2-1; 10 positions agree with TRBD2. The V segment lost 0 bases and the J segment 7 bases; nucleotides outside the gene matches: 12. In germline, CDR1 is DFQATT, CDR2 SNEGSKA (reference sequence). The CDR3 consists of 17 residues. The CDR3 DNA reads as TGCAGTGCTAGAGATCGGAGCGGGGGGGCCGGCGGAAATGAGCAGTTCTTC. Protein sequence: CSARDRSGGAGGNEQFF.

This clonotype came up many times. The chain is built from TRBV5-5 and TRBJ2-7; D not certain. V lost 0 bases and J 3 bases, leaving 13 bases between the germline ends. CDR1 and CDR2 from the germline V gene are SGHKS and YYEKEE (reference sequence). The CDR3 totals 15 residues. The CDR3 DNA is TGTGCCAGCAGCTTGGCCACAGCAGAGTACTACGAGCAGTACTTC. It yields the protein CASSLATAEYYEQYF.

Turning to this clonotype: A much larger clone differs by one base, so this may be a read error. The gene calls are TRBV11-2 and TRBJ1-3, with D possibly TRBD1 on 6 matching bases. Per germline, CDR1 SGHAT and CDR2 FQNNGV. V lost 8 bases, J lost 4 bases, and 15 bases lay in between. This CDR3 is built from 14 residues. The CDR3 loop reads CASGAPGAGNTIYF. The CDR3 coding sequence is TGTGCCAGCGGCGCCCCGGGGGCGGGAAACACCATATATTTT.

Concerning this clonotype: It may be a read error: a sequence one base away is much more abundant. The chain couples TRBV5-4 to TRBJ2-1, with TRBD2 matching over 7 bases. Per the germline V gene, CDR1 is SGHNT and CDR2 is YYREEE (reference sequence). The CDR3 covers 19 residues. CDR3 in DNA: TGTGCCAGCAGCTTGTGGGGCGGGAGCGCGTTTAGCTCCTACAATGAGCAGCTCTTC. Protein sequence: CASSLWGGSAFSSYNEQLF. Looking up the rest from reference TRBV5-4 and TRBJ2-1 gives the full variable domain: ETGVTQSPTHLIKTRGQQVTLRCSSQSGHNTVSWYQQALGQGPQFIFQYYREEENGRGNFPPRFSGLQFPNYSSELNVNALELDDSALYLCASSLWGGSAFSSYNEQLFGPGTRLTVL.

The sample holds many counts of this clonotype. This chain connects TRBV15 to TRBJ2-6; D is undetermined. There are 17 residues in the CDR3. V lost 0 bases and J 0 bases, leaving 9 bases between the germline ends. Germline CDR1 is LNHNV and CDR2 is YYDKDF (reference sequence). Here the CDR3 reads CATSRDSGVSGANVLTF. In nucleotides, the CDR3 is TGTGCCACCAGCAGAGATAGTGGGGTCTCTGGGGCCAACGTCCTGACTTTC. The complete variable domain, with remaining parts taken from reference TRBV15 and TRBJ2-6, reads DAMVIQNPRYQVTQFGKPVTLSCSQTLNHNVMYWYQQKSSQAPKLLFHYYDKDFNNEADTPDNFQSRRPNTSFCFLDIRSPGLGDTAMYLCATSRDSGVSGANVLTFGAGSRLTVL.

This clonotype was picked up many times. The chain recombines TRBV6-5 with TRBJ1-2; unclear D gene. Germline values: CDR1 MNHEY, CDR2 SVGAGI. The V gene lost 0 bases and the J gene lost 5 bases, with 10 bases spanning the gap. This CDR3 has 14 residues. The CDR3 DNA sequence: TGTGCCAGCAGTTACTCCATAAGGGCTTATGGCTACACCTTC. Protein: CASSYSIRAYGYTF.

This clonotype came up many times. Here the CDR3 DNA reads TGCAGTGCTAGACCTCCGGCGTTTACTGGAAACACCATATATTTT. Protein product: CSARPPAFTGNTIYF. The chain combines TRBV20-1 with TRBJ1-3, with no clear D. Germline CDR1 and CDR2: DFQATT and SNEGSKA (reference sequence). The ends were cut back, 2 bases at V and 2 bases at J, with 13 bases in the middle. This CDR3 has 15 amino acids.

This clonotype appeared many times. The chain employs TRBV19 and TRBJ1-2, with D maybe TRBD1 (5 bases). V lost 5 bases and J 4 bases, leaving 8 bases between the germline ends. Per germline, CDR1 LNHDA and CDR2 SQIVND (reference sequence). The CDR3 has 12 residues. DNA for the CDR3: TGTGCCAGTAGTTACACAGGCTATGGCTACACCTTC. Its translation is CASSYTGYGYTF.

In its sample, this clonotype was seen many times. The CDR3 sequence is CASSVGSGTALDEQYF. The DNA of the CDR3 is TGTGCCAGCAGCGTAGGTTCTGGGACTGCGTTGGACGAGCAGTACTTC. The chain uses TRBV9 and TRBJ2-7; D perhaps matches TRBD2 (6 bases). The CDR3 runs 16 residues. The V end was cut by 0 bases, the J end by 5 bases, with 18 bases between. CDR1 and CDR2 (germline): SGDLS, YYNGEE.

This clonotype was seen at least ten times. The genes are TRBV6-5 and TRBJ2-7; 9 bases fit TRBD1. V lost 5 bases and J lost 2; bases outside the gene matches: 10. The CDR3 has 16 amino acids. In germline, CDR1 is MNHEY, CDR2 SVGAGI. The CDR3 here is CASSRNPGQGTYEQYF. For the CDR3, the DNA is TGTGCCAGCAGTCGAAATCCGGGACAGGGAACCTACGAGCAGTACTTC.

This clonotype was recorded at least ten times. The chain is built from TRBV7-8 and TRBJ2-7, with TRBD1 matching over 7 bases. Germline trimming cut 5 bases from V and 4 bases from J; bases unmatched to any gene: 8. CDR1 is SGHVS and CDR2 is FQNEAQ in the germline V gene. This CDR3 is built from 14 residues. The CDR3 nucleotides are TGTGCCAGCAGCCACTTAACAGGGGTATACGAGCAGTACTTC. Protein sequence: CASSHLTGVYEQYF.

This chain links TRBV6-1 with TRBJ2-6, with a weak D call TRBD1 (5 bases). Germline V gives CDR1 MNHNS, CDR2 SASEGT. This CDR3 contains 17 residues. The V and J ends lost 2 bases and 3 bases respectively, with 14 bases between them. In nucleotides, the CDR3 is TGTGCCAGCAGTGAACCGTACAAGGGGTTTGGGGCCAACGTCCTGACTTTC. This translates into CASSEPYKGFGANVLTF.

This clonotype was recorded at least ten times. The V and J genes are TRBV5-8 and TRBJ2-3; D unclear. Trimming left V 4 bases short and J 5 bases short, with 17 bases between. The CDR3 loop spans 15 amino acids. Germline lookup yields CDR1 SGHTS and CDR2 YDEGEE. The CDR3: CASSLGSLGRDTQYF. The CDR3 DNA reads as TGTGCCAGCAGCCTAGGAAGTTTGGGAAGAGATACGCAGTATTTT.

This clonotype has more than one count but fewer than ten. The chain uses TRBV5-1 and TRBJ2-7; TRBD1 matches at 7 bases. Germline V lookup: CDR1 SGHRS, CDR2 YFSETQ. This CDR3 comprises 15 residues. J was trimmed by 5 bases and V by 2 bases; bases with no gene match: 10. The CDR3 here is CASSLLTGMKDEQYF. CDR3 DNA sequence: TGCGCCAGCAGCTTACTGACAGGGATGAAGGACGAGCAGTACTTC.

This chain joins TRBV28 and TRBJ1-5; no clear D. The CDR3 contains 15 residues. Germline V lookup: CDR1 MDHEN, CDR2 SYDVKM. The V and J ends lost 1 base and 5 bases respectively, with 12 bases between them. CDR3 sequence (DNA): TGTGCCAGCAGTTTATTTGGGAGGCAGCATCAGCCCCAGCATTTT. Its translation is CASSLFGRQHQPQHF.

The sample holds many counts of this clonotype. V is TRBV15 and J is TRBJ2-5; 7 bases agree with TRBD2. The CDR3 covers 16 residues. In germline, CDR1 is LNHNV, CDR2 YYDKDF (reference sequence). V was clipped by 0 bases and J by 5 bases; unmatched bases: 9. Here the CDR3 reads CATSRDLLRGGETQYF. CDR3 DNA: TGTGCCACCAGCAGAGATCTTTTAAGGGGAGGGGAGACCCAGTACTTC.

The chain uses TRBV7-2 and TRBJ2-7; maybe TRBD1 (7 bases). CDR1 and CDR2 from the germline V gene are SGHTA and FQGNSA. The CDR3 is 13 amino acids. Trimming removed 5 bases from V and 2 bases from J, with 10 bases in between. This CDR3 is CASSPRGAYEQYF. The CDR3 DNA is TGTGCCAGCAGCCCCAGGGGGGCCTACGAGCAGTACTTC.

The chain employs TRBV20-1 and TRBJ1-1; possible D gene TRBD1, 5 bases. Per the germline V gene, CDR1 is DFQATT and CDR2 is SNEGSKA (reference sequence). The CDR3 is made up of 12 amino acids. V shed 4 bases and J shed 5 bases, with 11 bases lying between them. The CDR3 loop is CSATPGKTEAFF. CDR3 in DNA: TGCAGTGCTACTCCAGGGAAAACTGAAGCTTTCTTT.

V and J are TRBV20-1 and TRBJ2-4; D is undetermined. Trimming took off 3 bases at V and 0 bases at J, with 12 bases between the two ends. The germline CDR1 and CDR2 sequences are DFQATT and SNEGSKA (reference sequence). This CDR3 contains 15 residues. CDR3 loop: CSASLGQVAKNIQYF. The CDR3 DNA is TGCAGTGCTAGTTTAGGTCAAGTAGCCAAAAACATTCAGTACTTC.

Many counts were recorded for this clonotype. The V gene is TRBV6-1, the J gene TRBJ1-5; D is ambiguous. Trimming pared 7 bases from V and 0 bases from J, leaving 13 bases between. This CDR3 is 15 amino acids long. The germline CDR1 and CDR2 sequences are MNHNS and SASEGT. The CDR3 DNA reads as TGTGCCAGCAACCAGGACGGACTTAGCAATCAGCCCCAGCATTTT. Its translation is CASNQDGLSNQPQHF.

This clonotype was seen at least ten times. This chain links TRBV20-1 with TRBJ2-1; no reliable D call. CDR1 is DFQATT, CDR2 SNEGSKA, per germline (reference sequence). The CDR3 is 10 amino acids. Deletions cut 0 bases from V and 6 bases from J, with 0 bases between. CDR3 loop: CSARDNEQFF. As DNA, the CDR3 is TGCAGTGCTAGAGACAATGAGCAGTTCTTC.

CDR3 in amino acids: CASTTMGLLGEKLFF. The CDR3 nucleotides are TGTGCCAGCACAACGATGGGTCTGCTTGGGGAAAAACTGTTTTTT. V is TRBV12-3 or TRBV12-4 and J is TRBJ1-4, with unresolved D. The CDR3 totals 15 residues. Deletions cut 7 bases from V and 8 bases from J, with 20 bases between.